A selection of T cell receptor beta chains follows, all from one sample in a study of PD-L1 blockade in urothelial cancer. Some clones are missing from TCRdb's copy, which holds only in-frame ones; the method was immunoSEQ multiplex PCR. The sample consists of about 39,000 clones, 90% to 95% of them appearing once. Material: PBMCs, obtained around atezolizumab (anti-PD-L1) treatment. The receptors were gathered from a woman aged 60-75 years with urothelial cancer. Both conserved end residues are trimmed from each CDR3.

>TRBV5-1
ASSAGTGGETQY
>TRBV7-2
ASSSGGHSYNEQF
>TRBV15
ATSPSGGLTNEKLF
>TRBV28
ASTSTDTQY
>TRBV27
ASSLVQGYEQY
>TRBV9
ASNRDSNEKLF
>TRBV7-6
ASSPGENNEQF
>TRBV5-1
ASSLGQGLSYEQY
>TRBV28
ASSLPAQTGIFSNQPQH
>TRBV10-3
AISELPTGGGWKDTEAF
>TRBV18
ASSPRDRTQDTQY
>TRBV10-3
AIRGDRNNQPQH
>TRBV6-6
ASSNPGQGNTEAF
>TRBV18
ASSHGFSVVNTEAF
>TRBV10-1
ASSPGTGPNTGELF
>TRBV5-1
ASSPGLGPENEQF
>TRBV28
ASSFGRTEAF
>TRBV9
ASSPRQGSSTDTQY
>TRBV5-1
ASSLEGGGETQY
>TRBV25-1
ASSPPGPNYGYT
>TRBV5-1
ASSPGTVRREQY
>TRBV18
ASSPGGSSYEQY
>TRBV5-1
ASSPRQGRNTGELF
>TRBV7-4
ASSPSFSGGQPQH
>TRBV19
ASTPLAAQGANQPQH
>TRBV13
ASSLWGQGMRGYT
>TRBV7-2
ASSLGESPPWDEQY
>TRBV7-3
ASSLRPLGTGRVGELF
>TRBV20-1
SAPTGDEQF
>TRBV29-1
SVDDRAGGELF
>TRBV5-5
ASSPLEGAETQY
>TRBV28
ASSPSTLLTDTQY
>TRBV7-9
ASSARRTGNEKLF
>TRBV7-2
ASSFRRTGGYT
>TRBV18
ASSPNTGAVPGSGYT
>TRBV19
ASSVQGTVPGELF
>TRBV6-1
ASRPQGNNNQPQH
>TRBV5-1
ASRGQGAGDTQY
>TRBV13
ASSSPPRDFQETQY
>TRBV2
ASSSGTGLTYEQY
>TRBV6-1
ASSEVRAINQPQH
>TRBV5-4
ASSRGLAGAGVNEQF
>TRBV9
ASSVDSYNYGYT
>TRBV7-9
ASSRQGFSGELF
>TRBV4-2
ASSEGGWGQETQY
>TRBV6-6
ASSLAGGGRDTQY
>TRBV5-1
ASSWSDGSSGNTIY
>TRBV4-3
ASSPVSGSGETQY
>TRBV7-6
ASSLVGVDTQY
>TRBV7-9
ASSGTLGFTDTQY
>TRBV29-1
SAAGTSARLSYNEQF
>TRBV5-6
ASSLYRGGGSNQPQH
>TRBV30
AWRTGFGGN
>TRBV5-1
ASSSPGGRYNEQF